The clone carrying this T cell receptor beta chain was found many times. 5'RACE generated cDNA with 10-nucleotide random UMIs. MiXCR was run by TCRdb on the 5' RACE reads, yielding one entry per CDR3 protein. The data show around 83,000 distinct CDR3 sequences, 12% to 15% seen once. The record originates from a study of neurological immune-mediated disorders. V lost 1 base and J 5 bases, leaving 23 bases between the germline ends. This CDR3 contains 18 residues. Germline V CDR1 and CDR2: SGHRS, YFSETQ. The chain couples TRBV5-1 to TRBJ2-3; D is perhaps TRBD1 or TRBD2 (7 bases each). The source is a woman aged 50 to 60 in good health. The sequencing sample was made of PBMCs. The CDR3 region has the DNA TGCGCCAGCAGCTTGAGGGGGCTAGCGGACGGAGTTCTAGATACGCAGTATTTT. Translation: CASSLRGLADGVLDTQYF.